This entry lists 18 T cell receptor beta chains sequenced from one sample in a study of cytomegalovirus exposure and HLA in healthy donors. It was with 60 Vbeta and 13 Jbeta primers that the PCR ran. Profiling relied on immunoSEQ multiplex PCR, and the TCRdb table lists in-frame clones only, not all of them. The data show about 140,000 clones, 76% seen once. Specimen: PBMCs. These receptor sequences come from a male donor in good health and CMV-seronegative.

The chain combines TRBV28 with TRBJ1-5; D is uncertain. Germline assignment: CDR1 MDHEN and CDR2 SYDVKM. The CDR3 covers 16 residues. V lost 3 bases and J lost 0, with 12 bases in between. The CDR3 protein is CASSFRRSHSNQPQHF. CDR3 nucleotides: TGTGCCAGCAGTTTCAGGAGGTCCCATAGCAATCAGCCCCAGCATTTT. Looking up the rest from reference TRBV28 and TRBJ1-5 gives the full variable domain: DVKVTQSSRYLVKRTGEKVFLECVQDMDHENMFWYRQDPGLGLRLIYFSYDVKMKEKGDIPEGYSVSREKKERFSLILESASTNQTSMYLCASSFRRSHSNQPQHFGDGTRLSIL.

Comments on this clone: The junction departs from germline at one end; a sequencing error may be responsible. This chain joins TRBV7-9 and TRBJ2-6, with D hard to call. The CDR3 length is 12 residues. Germline assignment: CDR1 SEHNR and CDR2 FQNEAQ (reference sequence). The CDR3 loop reads CSSSLSTNVLTF. Written as DNA, the CDR3 is TGTTCCAGCAGCTTATCTACCAACGTCCTGACTTTC.

Only a few counts were recorded for this clone. The chain has TRBV6-1 and TRBJ1-5, with 9 bases that match TRBD1. The J segment lost 7 bases and the V segment lost 5 bases, leaving 6 bases of the junction unmatched. Germline loops: CDR1 MNHNS, CDR2 SASEGT. The CDR3 sequence is 14 residues long. The CDR3 sequence: CASSTGGVGQPQHF. The CDR3 coding sequence is TGTGCCAGCAGTACAGGGGGCGTGGGGCAGCCCCAGCATTTT.

The chain has TRBV18 and TRBJ2-1; 16 bases agree with TRBD2. The germline CDR1 and CDR2 sequences are KGHSH and LQKENI. The CDR3 runs 18 residues. V lost 3 bases, J lost 3 bases, and 5 bases stayed unmatched. CDR3 nucleotide sequence: TGTGCCAGCTCACCTCAGGGACTAGCGGGAGGGTTCTACAATGAGCAGTTCTTC. Translated, it gives CASSPQGLAGGFYNEQFF.

The table lists this clone with a few counts. J is TRBJ1-1 and V is TRBV30; D unresolved. CDR1 and CDR2 (germline): GTSNPN, SVGIG (reference sequence). V was shortened by 6 bases and J by 7 bases, with 18 bases between the two germline ends. The CDR3 consists of 13 residues. In nucleotides, the CDR3 is TGTGCCTGTCAACTCGGGGTGACATATGAAGCTTTCTTT. It encodes CACQLGVTYEAFF.

The chain links TRBV18 to TRBJ2-1; D is possibly TRBD2 (6 bases). The germline V gene has CDR1 KGHSH and CDR2 LQKENI. There are 15 residues in the CDR3. Trimming removed 5 bases at V and 0 bases at J, with 11 bases between. CDR3 residues: CASSWAGSSYNEQFF. The CDR3 region has the DNA TGTGCCAGCTCATGGGCGGGGAGCTCCTACAATGAGCAGTTCTTC. Based on the CDR3 plus reference TRBV18 and TRBJ2-1, the full variable domain is NAGVMQNPRHLVRRRGQEARLRCSPMKGHSHVYWYRQLPEEGLKFMVYLQKENIIDESGMPKERFSAEFPKEGPSILRIQQVVRGDSAAYFCASSWAGSSYNEQFFGPGTRLTVL.

The gene calls are TRBV7-2 and TRBJ2-3, with D unclear. Looked up from germline, CDR1 is SGHTA and CDR2 is FQGNSA. The V end was cut by 4 bases, the J end by 1 base, with 6 bases between. The CDR3 sequence is 13 residues long. The CDR3 nucleotides are TGTGCCAGCAGCTCTTCTCGCACAGATACGCAGTATTTT. Translated, it gives CASSSSRTDTQYF.

V usage is TRBV28 and J usage is TRBJ2-3; 7 bases are a match to TRBD1. J lost 3 bases, V lost 6 bases, and 9 bases had no gene match. This CDR3 contains 15 residues. CDR1 and CDR2 from the germline V gene are MDHEN and SYDVKM. The CDR3 DNA sequence: TGTGCCAGCAGACAACAGGGGCGGCCAACAGATACGCAGTATTTT. It yields the protein CASRQQGRPTDTQYF. The variable domain in full, completed from reference TRBV28 and TRBJ2-3, reads DVKVTQSSRYLVKRTGEKVFLECVQDMDHENMFWYRQDPGLGLRLIYFSYDVKMKEKGDIPEGYSVSREKKERFSLILESASTNQTSMYLCASRQQGRPTDTQYFGPGTRLTVL.

This clone was seen a handful of times. The CDR3 region has the DNA TGCGCCAGCAGCTTGGGTACAGGGGCGGCAGGCGAGCAGTACTTC. It translates to CASSLGTGAAGEQYF. The chain carries TRBV5-1 and TRBJ2-7; TRBD1 aligns across 7 bases. The trim removed 0 bases at V and 6 bases at J, leaving 9 bases unmatched. The germline CDR1 and CDR2 sequences are SGHRS and YFSETQ. This CDR3 has 15 residues.

The V and J genes are TRBV18 and TRBJ1-1, with D tentatively TRBD1 (5 bases). Germline V gene lookup returns CDR1 KGHSH and CDR2 LQKENI. The V gene lost 3 bases and the J gene lost 12 bases, with 26 bases spanning the gap. The CDR3 covers 16 residues. The CDR3 region has the DNA TGTGCCAGCTCACCTTACCCGTCCTCTGGGGCTGAAGAACCTTTCTTT. Protein product: CASSPYPSSGAEEPFF.

Details on this clone: Other nucleotide sequences in the sample specify the same CDR3. The chain combines TRBV28 with TRBJ1-2, with D unresolved. V lost 3 bases, J lost 2 bases, and 7 bases lay in between. Germline V gene sequence: CDR1 MDHEN, CDR2 SYDVKM. The CDR3 length is 13 residues. The CDR3 spells CASSLGQNYGYTF. CDR3 sequence (DNA): TGTGCCAGCAGTTTGGGCCAGAACTATGGCTACACCTTC.

The chain couples TRBV10-1 to TRBJ2-1, with TRBD2 identical over 7 bases. The CDR3 is made up of 17 amino acids. CDR1 is WNHNN, CDR2 SYGVQD, per germline (reference sequence). The V gene end was trimmed by 7 bases and the J gene end by 0 bases; junction bases not matched to a gene: 12. CDR3 sequence: CASTQRVERGSYNEQFF. CDR3 bases: TGCGCCAGCACCCAGAGGGTCGAGCGGGGCTCCTACAATGAGCAGTTCTTC.

V and J are TRBV28 and TRBJ1-1; unclear D gene. The V end was cut by 6 bases, the J end by 4 bases, with 9 bases between. This CDR3 spans 12 amino acids. In germline, CDR1 is MDHEN, CDR2 SYDVKM. CDR3 sequence (DNA): TGTGCCAGCAGCCCTGACTTCACTGAAGCTTTCTTT. Protein: CASSPDFTEAFF.

This chain joins TRBV9 and TRBJ2-1; 11 positions agree with TRBD2. The CDR3 runs to 13 residues. J lost 9 bases, V lost 3 bases, and 2 bases had no gene match. Germline values: CDR1 SGDLS, CDR2 YYNGEE. This CDR3 is CASSDSGGAEQFF. For the CDR3, the DNA is TGTGCCAGCAGCGATAGCGGGGGGGCTGAGCAGTTCTTC.

This clone came up a few times. The V call is TRBV6-4, the J call TRBJ2-1; 7 bases line up with TRBD1. The CDR3 spans 14 residues. After removal of 0 bases from V and 5 bases from J, the junction contained 1 base not matched to a gene. In germline, CDR1 is MRHNA, CDR2 SNTAGT. The CDR3 DNA follows: TGTGCCAGCAGTGACTCGACAGGGCACAATGAGCAGTTCTTC. Amino acids: CASSDSTGHNEQFF.

This clone was seen once. The genes are TRBV27 and TRBJ1-1; D may be TRBD1 (6 bases). The V end lost 6 bases, the J end lost 1 base, and 12 bases lay between the germline ends. Germline values: CDR1 MNHEY, CDR2 SMNVEV (reference sequence). CDR3 length: 14 amino acids. The CDR3 nucleotides are TGTGCCAGCAGGGCCCGGGACACGAACACTGAAGCTTTCTTT. Translated, it gives CASRARDTNTEAFF.

The genes are TRBV11-3 and TRBJ2-1; D ambiguous. Per germline, CDR1 SGHNT and CDR2 YENEEA. This CDR3 contains 12 residues. V lost 5 bases, J lost 4 bases, and 6 bases lay in between. This CDR3 is CASSHTYNEQFF. CDR3 DNA sequence: TGTGCCAGCAGCCATACTTACAATGAGCAGTTCTTC.

J is TRBJ2-7 and V is TRBV11-3; 7 bases agree with TRBD1. The CDR3 is made up of 12 amino acids. Germline CDR1 and CDR2: SGHNT and YENEEA. V shed 5 bases, J shed 5 bases, and the junction held 3 bases outside the gene matches. The CDR3: CASSGRGNEQYF. The CDR3 coding sequence is TGTGCCAGCAGCGGCAGGGGGAACGAGCAGTACTTC.